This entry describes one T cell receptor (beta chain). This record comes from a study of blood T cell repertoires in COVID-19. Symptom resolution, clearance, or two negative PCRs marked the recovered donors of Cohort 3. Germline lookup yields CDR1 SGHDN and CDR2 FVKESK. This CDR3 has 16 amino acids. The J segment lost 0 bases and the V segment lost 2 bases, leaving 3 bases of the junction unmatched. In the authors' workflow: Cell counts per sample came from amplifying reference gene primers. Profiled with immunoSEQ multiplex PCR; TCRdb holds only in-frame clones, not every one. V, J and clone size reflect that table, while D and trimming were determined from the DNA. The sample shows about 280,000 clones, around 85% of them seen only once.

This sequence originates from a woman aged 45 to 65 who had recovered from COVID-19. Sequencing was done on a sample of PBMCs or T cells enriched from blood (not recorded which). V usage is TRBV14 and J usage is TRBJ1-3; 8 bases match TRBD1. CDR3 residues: CASSQITGGSGNTIYF. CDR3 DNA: TGTGCCAGCAGCCAAATCACAGGGGGCTCTGGAAACACCATATATTTT.